These 5 T cell receptor beta chains originate from one sample sequenced in a study of cytomegalovirus exposure and HLA in healthy donors. The PCR ran on 60 Vbeta and 13 Jbeta primers. The data were produced by immunoSEQ multiplex PCR, yet TCRdb's version contains in-frame clones alone and is incomplete. The sample lists 150,000 to 200,000 clones, over 60% occurring once. The sequenced sample was PBMCs. These receptors all come from a male donor in good health and CMV-seronegative.

The rearrangement uses TRBV5-6 and TRBJ1-3; unclear D gene. The CDR3 sequence is 16 residues long. Trimming stripped 2 bases from V and 0 bases from J, with 12 bases between. Germline-derived CDR1 and CDR2 are SGHDT and YYEEEE. The CDR3 is CASSLRSLSSGNTIYF. DNA of the CDR3: TGTGCCAGCAGCTTAAGGAGTCTAAGCTCTGGAAACACCATATATTTT.

The chain is built from TRBV7-2 and TRBJ2-5; TRBD1 matches 10 bases. Germline-derived CDR1 and CDR2 are SGHTA and FQGNSA. Losses at the gene ends were 5 bases for V and 9 bases for J; bases not matched to a gene: 12. The CDR3 totals 15 residues. CDR3 residues: CASSLLHDRGQAQYF. DNA of the CDR3: TGTGCCAGCAGCCTTCTGCATGACAGGGGGCAGGCCCAGTACTTC.

The V gene is TRBV15, the J gene TRBJ2-1; D possibly corresponds to TRBD1 (6 bases). This CDR3 is built from 13 residues. CDR1 LNHNV and CDR2 YYDKDF come from the germline V gene (reference sequence). V was trimmed by 0 bases and J by 14 bases, leaving 14 bases between them. The CDR3 nucleotides read TGTGCCACCAGCAGAGATAGGGGGACCAACGAGTTCTTC. Amino acid sequence: CATSRDRGTNEFF.

The genes are TRBV15 and TRBJ2-7, with 8 bases identical to TRBD2. The CDR3 has 15 amino acids. CDR1 and CDR2 from the germline V gene are LNHNV and YYDKDF (reference sequence). Germline trimming cut 1 base from V and 3 bases from J; bases unmatched to any gene: 5. This chain's CDR3 is CATSRVGGGIYEQYF. Written as DNA, the CDR3 is TGTGCCACCAGCAGAGTAGGCGGGGGGATCTACGAGCAGTACTTC.

This CDR3 is CASQSPGSGANVLTF. The DNA for the CDR3 is TGTGCCAGTCAGTCTCCGGGGTCTGGGGCCAACGTCCTGACTTTC. This sequence joins TRBV28 and TRBJ2-6; D possibly corresponds to TRBD2 (5 bases). The ends were cut back, 9 bases at V and 1 base at J, with 13 bases in the middle. There are 15 residues in the CDR3. The germline V gene encodes CDR1 MDHEN and CDR2 SYDVKM.